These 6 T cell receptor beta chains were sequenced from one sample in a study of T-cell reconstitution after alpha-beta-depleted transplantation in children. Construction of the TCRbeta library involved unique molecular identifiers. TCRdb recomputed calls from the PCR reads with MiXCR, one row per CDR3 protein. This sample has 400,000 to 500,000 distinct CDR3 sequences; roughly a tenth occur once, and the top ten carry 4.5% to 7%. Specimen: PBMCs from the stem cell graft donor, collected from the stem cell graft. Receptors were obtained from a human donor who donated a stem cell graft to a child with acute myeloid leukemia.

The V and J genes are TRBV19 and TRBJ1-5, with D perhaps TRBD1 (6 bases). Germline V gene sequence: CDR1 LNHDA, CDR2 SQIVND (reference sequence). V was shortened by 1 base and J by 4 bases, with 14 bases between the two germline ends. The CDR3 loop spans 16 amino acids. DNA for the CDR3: TGTGCCAGTAGTATAGTCTCCAGGGGCCTAAATCAGCCCCAGCATTTT. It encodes CASSIVSRGLNQPQHF. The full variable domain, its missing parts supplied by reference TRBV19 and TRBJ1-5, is DGGITQSPKYLFRKEGQNVTLSCEQNLNHDAMYWYRQDPGQGLRLIYYSQIVNDFQKGDIAEGYSVSREKKESFPLTVTSAQKNPTAFYLCASSIVSRGLNQPQHFGDGTRLSIL.

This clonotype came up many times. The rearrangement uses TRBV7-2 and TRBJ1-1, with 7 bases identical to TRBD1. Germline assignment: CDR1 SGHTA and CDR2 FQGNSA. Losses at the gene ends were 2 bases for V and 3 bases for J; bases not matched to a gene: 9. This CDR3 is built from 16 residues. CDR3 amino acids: CASSLLGTDLYTEAFF. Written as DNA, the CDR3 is TGTGCCAGCAGCTTACTTGGGACAGACTTATACACTGAAGCTTTCTTT.

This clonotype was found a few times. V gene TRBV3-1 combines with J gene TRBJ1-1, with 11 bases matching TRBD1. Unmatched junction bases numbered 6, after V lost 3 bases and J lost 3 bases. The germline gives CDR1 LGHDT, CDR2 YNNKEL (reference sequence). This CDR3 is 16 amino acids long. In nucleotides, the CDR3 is TGTGCCAGCAGCCACGGGACAGGGGGGAAGGACACTGAAGCTTTCTTT. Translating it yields CASSHGTGGKDTEAFF.

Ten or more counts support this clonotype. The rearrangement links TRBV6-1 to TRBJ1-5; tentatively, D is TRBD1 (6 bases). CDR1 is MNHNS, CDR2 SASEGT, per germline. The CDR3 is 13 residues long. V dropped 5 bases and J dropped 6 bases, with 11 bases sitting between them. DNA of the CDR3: TGTGCCAGCAGTCAGGGGATCGGTCAGCCCCAGCATTTT. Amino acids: CASSQGIGQPQHF.

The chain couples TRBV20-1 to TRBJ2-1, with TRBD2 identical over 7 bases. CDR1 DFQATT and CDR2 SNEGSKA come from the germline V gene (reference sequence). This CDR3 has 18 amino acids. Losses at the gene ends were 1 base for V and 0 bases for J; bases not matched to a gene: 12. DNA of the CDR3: TGCAGTGCTAGAGGAAGGGGTAGCGGGCCTAGCTCCTACAATGAGCAGTTCTTC. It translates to CSARGRGSGPSSYNEQFF.

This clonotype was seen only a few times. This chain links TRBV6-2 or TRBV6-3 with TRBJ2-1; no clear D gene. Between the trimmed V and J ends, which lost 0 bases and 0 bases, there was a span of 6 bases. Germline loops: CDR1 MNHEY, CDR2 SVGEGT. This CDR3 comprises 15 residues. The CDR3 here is CASSYSPSSYNEQFF. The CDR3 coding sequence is TGTGCCAGCAGTTACTCCCCTAGCTCCTACAATGAGCAGTTCTTC.